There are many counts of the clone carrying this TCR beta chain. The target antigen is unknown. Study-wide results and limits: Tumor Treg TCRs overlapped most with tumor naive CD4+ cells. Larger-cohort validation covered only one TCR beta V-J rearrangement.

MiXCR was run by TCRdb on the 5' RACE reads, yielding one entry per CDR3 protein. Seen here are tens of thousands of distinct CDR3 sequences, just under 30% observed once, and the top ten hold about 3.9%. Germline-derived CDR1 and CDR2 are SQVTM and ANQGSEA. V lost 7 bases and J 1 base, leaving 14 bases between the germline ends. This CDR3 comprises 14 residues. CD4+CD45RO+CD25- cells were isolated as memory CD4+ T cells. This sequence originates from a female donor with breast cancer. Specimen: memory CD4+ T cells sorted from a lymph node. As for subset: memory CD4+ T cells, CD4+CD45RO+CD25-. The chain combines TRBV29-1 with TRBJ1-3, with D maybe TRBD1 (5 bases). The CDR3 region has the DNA TGCAGCGGATGGGACGGCGATTCTGGAAACACCATATATTTT. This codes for CSGWDGDSGNTIYF.